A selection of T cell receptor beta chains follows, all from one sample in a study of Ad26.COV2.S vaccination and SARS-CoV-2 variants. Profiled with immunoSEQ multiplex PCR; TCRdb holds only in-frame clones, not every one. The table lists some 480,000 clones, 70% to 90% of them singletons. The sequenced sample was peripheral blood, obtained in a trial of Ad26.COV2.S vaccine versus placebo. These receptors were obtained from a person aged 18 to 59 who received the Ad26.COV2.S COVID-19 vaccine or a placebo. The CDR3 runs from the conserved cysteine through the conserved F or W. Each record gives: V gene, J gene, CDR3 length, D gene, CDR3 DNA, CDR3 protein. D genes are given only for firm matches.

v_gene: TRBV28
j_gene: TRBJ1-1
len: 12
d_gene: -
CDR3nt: TGTGCCACCGACACAGGGTTCACTGAAGCTTTCTTT
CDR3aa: CATDTGFTEAFF

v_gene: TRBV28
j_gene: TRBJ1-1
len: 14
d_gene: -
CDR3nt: TGTGCCAGCAGTTTCCCTCCAGGATTCAACCTCGTATTCTTT
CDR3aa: CASSFPPGFNLVFF

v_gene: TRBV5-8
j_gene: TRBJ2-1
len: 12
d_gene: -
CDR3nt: TGTGCCAGCAGCCCCACCAGACATGGGCAGTTCTTC
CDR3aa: CASSPTRHGQFF

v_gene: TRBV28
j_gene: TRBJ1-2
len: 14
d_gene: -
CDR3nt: TGTGCCAGCAGTGCCACCGGGACATTCTATGGCTACACCTTC
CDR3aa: CASSATGTFYGYTF

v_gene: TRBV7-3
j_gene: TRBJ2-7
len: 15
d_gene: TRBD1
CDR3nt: TGTGCCAGCAGCGCTTCCGGGACAGGGGACTACGAGCAGTACTTC
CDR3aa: CASSASGTGDYEQYF

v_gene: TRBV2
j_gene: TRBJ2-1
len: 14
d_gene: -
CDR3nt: TGTGCCAGCAGTCTCACCCGACTAGACAATGAGCAGTTCTTC
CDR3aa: CASSLTRLDNEQFF

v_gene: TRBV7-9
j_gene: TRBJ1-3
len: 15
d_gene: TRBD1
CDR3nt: TGTGCCAGCAGCGTGACAGGGCTGCGGGGAAACACCATATATTTT
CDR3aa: CASSVTGLRGNTIYF

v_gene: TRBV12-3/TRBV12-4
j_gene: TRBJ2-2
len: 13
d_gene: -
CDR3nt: TGTGCCAGCAGTTTAGGCCTAACCGGGGAGCTGTTTTTT
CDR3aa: CASSLGLTGELFF

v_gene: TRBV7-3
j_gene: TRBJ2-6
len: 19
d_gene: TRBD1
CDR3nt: TGTGCCAGCAGCCAACGGCAACAGGGGGTACTAAGTGGGGCCAACGTCCTGACTTTC
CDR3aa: CASSQRQQGVLSGANVLTF

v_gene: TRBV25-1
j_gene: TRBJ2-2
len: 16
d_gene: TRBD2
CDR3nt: TGTGCCAGCAGTGAATCCGGGGAGGGTTTGACCGGGGAGCTGTTTTTT
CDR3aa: CASSESGEGLTGELFF

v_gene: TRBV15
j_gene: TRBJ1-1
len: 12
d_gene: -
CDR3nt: TGTGCCACCAGCCCGCAGCTCACTGAAGCTTTCTTT
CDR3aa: CATSPQLTEAFF

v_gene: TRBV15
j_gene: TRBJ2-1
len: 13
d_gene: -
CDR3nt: TGTGCCACCAGCATGGACACCTACAATGAGCAGTTCTTC
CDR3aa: CATSMDTYNEQFF

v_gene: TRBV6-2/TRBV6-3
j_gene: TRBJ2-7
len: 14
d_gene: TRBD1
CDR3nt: TGTGCCAGCAGTTTGCAGGGGGCGCAGACCGAGCAGTACTTC
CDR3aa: CASSLQGAQTEQYF

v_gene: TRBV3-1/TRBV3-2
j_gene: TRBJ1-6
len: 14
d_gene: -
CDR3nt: TGTGCCAGCAGCCAACCAGGGCCTAATTCACCCCTCCACTTT
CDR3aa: CASSQPGPNSPLHF

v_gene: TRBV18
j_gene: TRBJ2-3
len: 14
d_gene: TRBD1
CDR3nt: TGTGCCAGCTCACTGGACAGGACAACAGATACGCAGTATTTT
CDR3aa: CASSLDRTTDTQYF

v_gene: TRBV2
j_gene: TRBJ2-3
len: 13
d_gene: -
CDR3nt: TGTGCCAGCAGTGAGGACACCACAGATACGCAGTATTTT
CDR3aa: CASSEDTTDTQYF

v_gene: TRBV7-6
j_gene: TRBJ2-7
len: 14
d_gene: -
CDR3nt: TGTGCCAGCAGCTTATCTTCTGGGGACTACGAGCAGTACTTC
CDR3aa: CASSLSSGDYEQYF

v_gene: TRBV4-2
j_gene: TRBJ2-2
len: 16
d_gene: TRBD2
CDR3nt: TGTGCCAGCAGCCAAACCCCGGGACTAGCTACCGGGGAGCTGTTTTTT
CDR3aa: CASSQTPGLATGELFF

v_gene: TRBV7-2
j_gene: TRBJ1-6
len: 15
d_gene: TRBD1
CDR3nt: TGTGCCAGCTCCCGGGACAGTGGGTATAATTCACCCCTCCACTTT
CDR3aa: CASSRDSGYNSPLHF

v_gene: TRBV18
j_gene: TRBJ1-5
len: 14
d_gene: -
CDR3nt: TGTGCCAGCTCACCAGGGAATTTTAATCAGCCCCAGCATTTT
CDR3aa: CASSPGNFNQPQHF